The rows below give T cell receptor beta chains drawn from one sample of a study of PD-1 blockade in classical Hodgkin lymphoma. The table came from immunoSEQ multiplex PCR; TCRdb's copy has only in-frame clones and leaves some out. The sample has approximately 79,000 clones, around nine tenths seen once; the top ten hold over 2%. The specimen was peripheral blood mononuclear cells (PBMCs), collected before the second cycle of nivolumab. The receptors were sampled from a human donor with classical Hodgkin lymphoma. Each CDR3 is given with its conserved first and last residue. The D gene is left open where the match is weak. Clone size is given for some rows only: seen once, a few or many times, or a class if the clone is expanded.

NA	TRBV7-9	NA	TRBJ2-1	CASSPGRSSYNEQFF	TGTGCCAGCAGCCCCGGCCGGAGCTCCTACAATGAGCAGTTCTTC
once	TRBV4-2	NA	TRBJ2-7	CASSQGGLGTSYEQYF	TGTGCCAGCAGCCAAGGGGGACTGGGAACAAGTTACGAGCAGTACTTC
NA	TRBV6-5	NA	TRBJ1-2	CASSSLTGTGGYTF	TGTGCCAGCAGTAGTCTTACAGGGACTGGAGGCTACACCTTC
NA	TRBV15	TRBD2	TRBJ2-1	CATSRLAGNNEQFF	TGTGCCACCAGCAGACTAGCGGGGAACAATGAGCAGTTCTTC
NA	TRBV7-9	NA	TRBJ2-7	CASSPGAGYEQYF	TGTGCCAGCAGCCCAGGGGCCGGTTACGAGCAGTACTTC
NA	TRBV5-1	TRBD2	TRBJ2-1	CASSLGLAGRDEQFF	TGCGCCAGCAGCTTGGGACTAGCGGGACGCGATGAGCAGTTCTTC
NA	TRBV7-6	NA	TRBJ2-7	CASSLEPPSVHEQYF	TGTGCCAGCAGCTTAGAACCCCCTAGCGTACATGAGCAGTACTTC
NA	TRBV19	NA	TRBJ2-7	CASSMVSGGASYEQYF	TGTGCCAGTAGTATGGTTTCGGGGGGCGCATCCTACGAGCAGTACTTC
few	TRBV2	NA	TRBJ1-5	CASVLWSDQPQHF	TGTGCCAGCGTCCTGTGGTCGGATCAGCCCCAGCATTTT
NA	TRBV2	NA	TRBJ1-2	CASTAYGYTF	TGTGCCAGCACAGCCTATGGCTACACCTTC
NA	TRBV9	NA	TRBJ2-5	CASSVDWGGLETQYF	TGTGCCAGCAGCGTAGATTGGGGTGGATTAGAGACCCAGTACTTC
few	TRBV27	NA	TRBJ1-1	CASQHRGRSNTEAFF	TGTGCCAGCCAACATCGGGGAAGGTCGAACACTGAAGCTTTCTTT
NA	TRBV5-1	NA	TRBJ2-5	CASSLGAGTTKETQYF	TGCGCCAGCAGTCTAGGGGCGGGGACGACGAAAGAGACCCAGTACTTC
NA	TRBV9	TRBD1	TRBJ1-2	CASSVVGQGGFYGYTF	TGTGCCAGCAGCGTAGTTGGACAGGGGGGATTCTATGGCTACACCTTC
NA	TRBV12-5	NA	TRBJ2-2	CASGLMGNTGELFF	TGTGCTAGTGGTTTGATGGGGAACACCGGGGAGCTGTTTTTT
NA	TRBV7-9	NA	TRBJ1-1	CASSLAEQGGSFF	TGTGCCAGCAGCTTAGCGGAGCAGGGTGGGTCTTTCTTT
NA	TRBV13	NA	TRBJ2-7	CASSLGLEQYF	TGTGCCAGCAGCTTAGGCCTCGAGCAGTACTTC
NA	TRBV5-1	NA	TRBJ2-7	CASSLGSLGYEQYF	TGCGCCAGCAGCTTGGGCAGCTTAGGCTACGAGCAGTACTTC
NA	TRBV27	NA	TRBJ1-6	CASSLKPGSEGNSPLHF	TGTGCCAGCAGTTTAAAACCGGGGTCGGAGGGGAATTCACCCCTCCACTTT
NA	TRBV11-2	NA	TRBJ2-1	CASSFVSYNEQFF	TGTGCCAGCAGCTTTGTCTCCTACAATGAGCAGTTCTTC
NA	TRBV7-9	NA	TRBJ2-7	CASSLEGPEQYF	TGTGCCAGCAGCCTAGAGGGGCCCGAGCAGTACTTC
NA	TRBV28	NA	TRBJ1-2	CASTARSDGYTF	TGTGCCAGCACCGCGCGGTCTGACGGCTACACCTTC
NA	TRBV4-1	TRBD1	TRBJ1-4	CASSLFPQGATNEKLFF	TGCGCCAGCAGCCTATTCCCTCAGGGGGCAACTAATGAAAAACTGTTTTTT
NA	TRBV27	NA	TRBJ2-2	CASSLSVRVGDTGELFF	TGTGCCAGCAGTTTATCGGTCAGAGTGGGGGACACCGGGGAGCTGTTTTTT
NA	TRBV6-1	TRBD1	TRBJ2-2	CASSEVWDRDTGELFF	TGTGCCAGCAGTGAAGTTTGGGACAGGGACACCGGGGAGCTGTTTTTT
NA	TRBV9	TRBD2	TRBJ2-2	CASSVVLAANTGELFF	TGTGCCAGCAGCGTAGTACTAGCGGCGAACACCGGGGAGCTGTTTTTT
NA	TRBV19	NA	TRBJ2-2	CASSKQGTGELFF	TGTGCCAGTAGCAAACAAGGCACCGGGGAGCTGTTTTTT
NA	TRBV11-2	NA	TRBJ2-7	CASTSRGIRYEQYF	TGTGCCAGCACCTCGAGGGGGATTAGATACGAGCAGTACTTC
NA	TRBV28	NA	TRBJ2-5	CASSTGGSQETQYF	TGTGCCAGCAGTACGGGTGGAAGTCAAGAGACCCAGTACTTC
NA	TRBV13	TRBD2	TRBJ2-6	CASSTGLAGAPPGANVLTF	TGTGCCAGCAGCACGGGACTAGCGGGAGCCCCTCCTGGGGCCAACGTCCTGACTTTC
few	TRBV7-9	NA	TRBJ1-5	CASSLGGLNQPQHF	TGTGCCAGCAGCTTAGGGGGCCTAAATCAGCCCCAGCATTTT
NA	TRBV28	NA	TRBJ1-2	CASSLVTAAIGYTF	TGTGCCAGCAGTTTAGTAACAGCGGCGATAGGCTACACCTTC
NA	TRBV5-1	TRBD2	TRBJ2-5	CASSLSGGETQYF	TGCGCCAGCAGCTTGAGCGGGGGTGAGACCCAGTACTTC
NA	TRBV19	NA	TRBJ2-7	CASSMGYGFPYEQYF	TGTGCCAGTAGTATGGGGTACGGTTTCCCCTACGAGCAGTACTTC
NA	TRBV7-6	TRBD2	TRBJ2-1	CASSLLRRGLVSYNEQFF	TGTGCCAGCAGCTTACTGCGGAGGGGACTAGTCTCCTACAATGAGCAGTTCTTC
NA	TRBV7-6	NA	TRBJ2-7	CASSLVDDSSYEQYF	TGTGCCAGCAGCTTAGTCGACGACAGCTCCTACGAGCAGTACTTC
NA	TRBV6-5	NA	TRBJ2-5	CASSETQYF	TGTGCCAGCTCCGAGACCCAGTACTTC
once	TRBV7-9	TRBD2	TRBJ2-1	CASSRLAGYYNEQFF	TGTGCCAGCAGCCGACTAGCGGGATACTACAATGAGCAGTTCTTC
NA	TRBV27	NA	TRBJ2-6	CASSLFPDRPGANVLTF	TGTGCCAGCAGTTTGTTTCCCGATCGCCCTGGGGCCAACGTCCTGACTTTC
NA	TRBV7-3	NA	TRBJ2-6	CASSFLGRASSGANVLTF	TGTGCCAGCAGCTTCCTGGGGCGCGCAAGCTCTGGGGCCAACGTCCTGACTTTC